The entry that follows covers one TCR beta chain sequence. This sample is part of a study of cytomegalovirus exposure and HLA in healthy donors. Trimming removed 1 base from V and 4 bases from J; junction bases left unmatched: 9. The CDR3 covers 17 residues. CDR1 and CDR2 from the germline V gene are KGHSH and LQKENI. PCR used 60 Vbeta primers and 13 Jbeta primers. The data were produced by immunoSEQ multiplex PCR, yet TCRdb's version contains in-frame clones alone and is incomplete. This sample has 150,000 to 200,000 clones, with about 86% found just once. The origin of this receptor is a woman aged 25 to 39 in good health and CMV-seronegative. The sequenced sample was PBMCs. V is TRBV18 and J is TRBJ1-4; 7 bases are shared with TRBD1. The CDR3 nucleotides are TGTGCCAGCTCACCACGAAGGGACAGTTACCTTAATGAAAAACTGTTTTTT. Protein product: CASSPRRDSYLNEKLFF.